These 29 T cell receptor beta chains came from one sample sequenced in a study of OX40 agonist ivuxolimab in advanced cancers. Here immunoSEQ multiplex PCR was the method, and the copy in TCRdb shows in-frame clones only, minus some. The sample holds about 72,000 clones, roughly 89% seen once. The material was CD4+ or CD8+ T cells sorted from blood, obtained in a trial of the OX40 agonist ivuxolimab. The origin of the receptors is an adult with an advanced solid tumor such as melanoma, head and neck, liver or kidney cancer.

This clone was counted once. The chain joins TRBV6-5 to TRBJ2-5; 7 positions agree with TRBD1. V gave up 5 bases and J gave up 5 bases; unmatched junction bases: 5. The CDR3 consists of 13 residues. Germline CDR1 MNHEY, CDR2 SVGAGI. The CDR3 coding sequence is TGTGCCAGCAGTACGACAGGGCTGGAGACCCAGTACTTC. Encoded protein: CASSTTGLETQYF.

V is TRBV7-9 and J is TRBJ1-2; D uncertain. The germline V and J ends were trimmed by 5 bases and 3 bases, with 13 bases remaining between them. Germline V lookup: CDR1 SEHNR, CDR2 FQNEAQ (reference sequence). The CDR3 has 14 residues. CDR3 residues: CASSAAGGDYGYTF. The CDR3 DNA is TGTGCCAGCAGCGCCGCCGGTGGGGACTATGGCTACACCTTC. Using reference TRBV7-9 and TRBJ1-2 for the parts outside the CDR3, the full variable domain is DTGVSQNPRHKITKRGQNVTFRCDPISEHNRLYWYRQTLGQGPEFLTYFQNEAQLEKSRLLSDRFSAERPKGSFSTLEIQRTEQGDSAMYLCASSAAGGDYGYTFGSGTRLTVV.

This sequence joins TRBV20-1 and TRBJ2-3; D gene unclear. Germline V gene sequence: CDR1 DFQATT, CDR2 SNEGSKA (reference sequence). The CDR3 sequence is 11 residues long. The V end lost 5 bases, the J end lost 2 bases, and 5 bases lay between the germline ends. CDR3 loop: CSAAITDTQYF. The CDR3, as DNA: TGCAGTGCTGCGATCACAGATACGCAGTATTTT.

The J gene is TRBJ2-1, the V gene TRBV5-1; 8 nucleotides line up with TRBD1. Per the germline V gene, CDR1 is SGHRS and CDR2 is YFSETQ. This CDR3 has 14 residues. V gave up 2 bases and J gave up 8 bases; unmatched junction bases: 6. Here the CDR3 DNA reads TGCGCCAGCAGCTTTAGACAGGGGACCGATGAGCAGTTCTTC. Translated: CASSFRQGTDEQFF. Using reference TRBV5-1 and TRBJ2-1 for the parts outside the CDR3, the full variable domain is KAGVTQTPRYLIKTRGQQVTLSCSPISGHRSVSWYQQTPGQGLQFLFEYFSETQRNKGNFPGRFSGRQFSNSRSEMNVSTLELGDSALYLCASSFRQGTDEQFFGPGTRLTVL.

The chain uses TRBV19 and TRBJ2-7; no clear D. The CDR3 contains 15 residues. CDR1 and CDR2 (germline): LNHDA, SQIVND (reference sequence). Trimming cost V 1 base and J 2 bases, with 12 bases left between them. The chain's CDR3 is CASSIVVGPTYEQYF. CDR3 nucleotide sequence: TGTGCCAGTAGTATAGTGGTTGGGCCTACCTACGAGCAGTACTTC.

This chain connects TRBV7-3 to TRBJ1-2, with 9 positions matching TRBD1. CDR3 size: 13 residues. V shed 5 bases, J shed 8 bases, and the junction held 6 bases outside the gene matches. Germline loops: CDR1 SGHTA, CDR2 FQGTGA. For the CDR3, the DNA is TGTGCCAGCAGCCCGGGACAGGGCTTAGGCTACACCTTC. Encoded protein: CASSPGQGLGYTF.

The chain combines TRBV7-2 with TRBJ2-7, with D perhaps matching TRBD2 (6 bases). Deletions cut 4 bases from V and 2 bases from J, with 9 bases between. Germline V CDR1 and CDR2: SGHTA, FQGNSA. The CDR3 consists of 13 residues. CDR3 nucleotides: TGTGCCAGCAGCTCTCCGGGGGCCTACGAGCAGTACTTC. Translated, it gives CASSSPGAYEQYF.

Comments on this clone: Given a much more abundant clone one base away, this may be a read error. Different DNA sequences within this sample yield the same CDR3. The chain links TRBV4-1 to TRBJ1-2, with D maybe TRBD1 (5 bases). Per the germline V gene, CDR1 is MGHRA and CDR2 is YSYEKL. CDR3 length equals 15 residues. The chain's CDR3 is CASSERGRENYGYTF. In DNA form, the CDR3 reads TGTGCCAGCAGCGAACGGGGCAGAGAGAACTATGGCTACACCTTC.

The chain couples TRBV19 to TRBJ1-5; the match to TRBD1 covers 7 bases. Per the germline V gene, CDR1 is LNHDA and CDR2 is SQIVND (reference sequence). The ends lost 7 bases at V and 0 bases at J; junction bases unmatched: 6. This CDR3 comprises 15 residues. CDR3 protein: CASTLTGNSNQPQHF. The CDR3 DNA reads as TGTGCCAGTACCTTGACAGGGAATAGCAATCAGCCCCAGCATTTT.

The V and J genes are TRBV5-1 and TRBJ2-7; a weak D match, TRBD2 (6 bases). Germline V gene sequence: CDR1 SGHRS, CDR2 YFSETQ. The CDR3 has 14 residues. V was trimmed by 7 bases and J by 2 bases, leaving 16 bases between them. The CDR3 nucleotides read TGCGCCAGCGGCTGGGGTAGCGGAACCTACGAGCAGTACTTC. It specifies CASGWGSGTYEQYF.

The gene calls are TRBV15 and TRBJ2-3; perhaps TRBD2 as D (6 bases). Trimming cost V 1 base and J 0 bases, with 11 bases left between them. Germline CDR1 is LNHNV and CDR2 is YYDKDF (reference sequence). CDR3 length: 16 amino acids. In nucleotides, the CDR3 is TGTGCCACCAGCAGAGCCACGGGGACTAGCACAGATACGCAGTATTTT. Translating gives CATSRATGTSTDTQYF.

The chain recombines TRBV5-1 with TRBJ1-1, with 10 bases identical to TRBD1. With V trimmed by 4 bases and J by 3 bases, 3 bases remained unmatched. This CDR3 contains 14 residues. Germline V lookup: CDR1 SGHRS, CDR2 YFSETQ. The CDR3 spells CASSADRGYTEAFF. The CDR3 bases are TGCGCCAGCAGCGCGGACAGGGGGTACACTGAAGCTTTCTTT.

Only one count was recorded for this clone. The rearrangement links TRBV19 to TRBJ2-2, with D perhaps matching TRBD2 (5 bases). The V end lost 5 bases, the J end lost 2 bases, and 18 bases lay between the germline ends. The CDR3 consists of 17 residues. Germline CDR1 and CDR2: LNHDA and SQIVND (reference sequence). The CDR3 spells CASSVVRESFNTGELFF. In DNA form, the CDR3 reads TGTGCCAGTAGTGTTGTGAGGGAGAGCTTCAACACCGGGGAGCTGTTTTTT.

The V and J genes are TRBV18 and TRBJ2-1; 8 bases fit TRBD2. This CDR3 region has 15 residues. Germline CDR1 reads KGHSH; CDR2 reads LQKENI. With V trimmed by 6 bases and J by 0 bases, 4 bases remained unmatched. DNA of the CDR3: TGTGCCAGCTCGCCTCTAGCGGGCTCCTACAATGAGCAGTTCTTC. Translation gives CASSPLAGSYNEQFF.

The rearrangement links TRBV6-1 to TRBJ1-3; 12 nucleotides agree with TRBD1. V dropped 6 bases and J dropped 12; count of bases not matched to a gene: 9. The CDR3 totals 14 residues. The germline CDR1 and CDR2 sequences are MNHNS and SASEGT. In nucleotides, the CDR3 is TGTGCCAGCAGCCTCCCGGGGACAGGGGGCAGCATATATTTT. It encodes CASSLPGTGGSIYF.

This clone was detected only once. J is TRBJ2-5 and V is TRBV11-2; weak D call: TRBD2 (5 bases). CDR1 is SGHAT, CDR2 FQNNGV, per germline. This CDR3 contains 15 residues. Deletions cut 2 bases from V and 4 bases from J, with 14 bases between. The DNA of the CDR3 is TGTGCCAGCAGCTTACTGCCCCCGGGGTTAGAGACCCAGTACTTC. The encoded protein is CASSLLPPGLETQYF.

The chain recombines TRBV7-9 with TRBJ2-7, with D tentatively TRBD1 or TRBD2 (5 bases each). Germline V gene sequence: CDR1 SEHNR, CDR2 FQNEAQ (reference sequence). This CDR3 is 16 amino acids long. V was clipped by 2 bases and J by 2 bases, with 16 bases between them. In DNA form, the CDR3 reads TGTGCCAGCAGCTTAAATCCAGGGACGCACACCTACGAGCAGTACTTC. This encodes CASSLNPGTHTYEQYF.

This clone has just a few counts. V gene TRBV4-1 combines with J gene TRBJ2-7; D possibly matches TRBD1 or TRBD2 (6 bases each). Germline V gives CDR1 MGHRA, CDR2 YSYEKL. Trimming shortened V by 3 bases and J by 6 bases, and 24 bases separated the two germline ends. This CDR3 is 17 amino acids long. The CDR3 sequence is CASSQGGYLGIRGEQYF. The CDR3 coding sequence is TGCGCCAGCAGCCAGGGGGGCTATCTTGGGATAAGGGGCGAGCAGTACTTC.

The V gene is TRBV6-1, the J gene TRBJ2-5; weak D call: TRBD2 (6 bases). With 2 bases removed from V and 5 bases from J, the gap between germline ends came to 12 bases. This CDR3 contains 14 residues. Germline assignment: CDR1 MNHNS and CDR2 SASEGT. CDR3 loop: CASSEPGAGETQYF. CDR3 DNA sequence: TGTGCCAGCAGTGAACCGGGAGCCGGGGAGACCCAGTACTTC.

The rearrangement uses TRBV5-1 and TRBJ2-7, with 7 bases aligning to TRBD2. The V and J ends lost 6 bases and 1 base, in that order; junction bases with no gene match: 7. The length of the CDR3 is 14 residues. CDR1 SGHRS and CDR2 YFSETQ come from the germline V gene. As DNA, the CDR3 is TGCGCCAGCACCCTGACTAGCAGTTCCTACGAGCAGTACTTC. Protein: CASTLTSSSYEQYF.

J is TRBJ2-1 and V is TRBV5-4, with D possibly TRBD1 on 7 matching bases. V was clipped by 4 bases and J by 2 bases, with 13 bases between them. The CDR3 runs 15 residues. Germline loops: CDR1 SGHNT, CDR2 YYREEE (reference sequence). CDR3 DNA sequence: TGTGCCAGCAGCCTTCCCAGGGGGGCCTACAATGAGCAGTTCTTC. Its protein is CASSLPRGAYNEQFF. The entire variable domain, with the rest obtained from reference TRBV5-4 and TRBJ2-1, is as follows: ETGVTQSPTHLIKTRGQQVTLRCSSQSGHNTVSWYQQALGQGPQFIFQYYREEENGRGNFPPRFSGLQFPNYSSELNVNALELDDSALYLCASSLPRGAYNEQFFGPGTRLTVL.

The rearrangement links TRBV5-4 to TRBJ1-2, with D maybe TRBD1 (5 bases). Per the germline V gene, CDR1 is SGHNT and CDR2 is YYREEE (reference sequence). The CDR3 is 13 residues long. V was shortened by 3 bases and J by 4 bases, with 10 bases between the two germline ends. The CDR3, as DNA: TGTGCCAGCAGCTCTATGGACATCTATGGCTACACCTTC. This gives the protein CASSSMDIYGYTF.

The CDR3 here is CASSEYTGQETQYF. For the CDR3, the DNA is TGTGCCAGCAGTGAATATACAGGCCAAGAGACCCAGTACTTC. The V and J genes are TRBV25-1 and TRBJ2-5, with TRBD1 as a possible D gene (5 bases). The V gene's germline CDR1 is MGHDK and CDR2 SYGVNS. The V gene lost 0 bases and the J gene lost 1 base, with 6 bases spanning the gap. The CDR3 consists of 14 residues. Full variable domain (missing parts from reference TRBV25-1 and TRBJ2-5): EADIYQTPRYLVIGTGKKITLECSQTMGHDKMYWYQQDPGMELHLIHYSYGVNSTEKGDLSSESTVSRIRTEHFPLTLESARPSHTSQYLCASSEYTGQETQYFGPGTRLLVL.

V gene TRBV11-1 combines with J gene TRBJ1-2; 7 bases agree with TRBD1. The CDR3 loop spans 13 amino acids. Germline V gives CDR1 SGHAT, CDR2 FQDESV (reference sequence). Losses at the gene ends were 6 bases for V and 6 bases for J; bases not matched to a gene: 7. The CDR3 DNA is TGTGCCAGCAGTCGTGACAGGGAGGATGGCTACACCTTC. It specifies CASSRDREDGYTF.

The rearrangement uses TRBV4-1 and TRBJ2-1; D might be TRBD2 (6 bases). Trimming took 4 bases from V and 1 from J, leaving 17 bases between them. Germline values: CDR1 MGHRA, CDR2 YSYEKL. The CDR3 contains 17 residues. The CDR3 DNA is TGCGCCAGCAGCCTGGTCCCCGGGACTCTTTCCTACAATGAGCAGTTCTTC. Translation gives CASSLVPGTLSYNEQFF.

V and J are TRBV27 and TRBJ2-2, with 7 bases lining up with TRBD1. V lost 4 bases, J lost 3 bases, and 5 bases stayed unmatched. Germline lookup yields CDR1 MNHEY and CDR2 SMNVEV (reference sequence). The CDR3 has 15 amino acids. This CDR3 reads CASSSRQGYTGELFF. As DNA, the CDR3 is TGTGCCAGCAGTTCTAGACAGGGTTACACCGGGGAGCTGTTTTTT.

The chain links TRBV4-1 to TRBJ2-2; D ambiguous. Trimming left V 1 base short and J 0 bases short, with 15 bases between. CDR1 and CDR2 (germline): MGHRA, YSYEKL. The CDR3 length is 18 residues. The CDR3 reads CASSQAQQLYANTGELFF. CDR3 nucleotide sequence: TGCGCCAGCAGCCAAGCCCAGCAACTGTATGCGAACACCGGGGAGCTGTTTTTT.

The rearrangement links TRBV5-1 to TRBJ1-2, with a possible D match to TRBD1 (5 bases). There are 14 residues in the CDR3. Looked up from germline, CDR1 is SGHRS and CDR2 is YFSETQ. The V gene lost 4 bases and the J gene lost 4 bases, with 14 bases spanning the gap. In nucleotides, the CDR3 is TGCGCCAGCAGCCCCCTCGGGGCCGGCTATGGCTACACCTTC. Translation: CASSPLGAGYGYTF.

CDR3 in amino acids: CASRFSGANVLTF. The CDR3 nucleotides read TGTGCCAGCCGGTTCTCTGGGGCCAACGTCCTGACTTTC. V gene TRBV28 combines with J gene TRBJ2-6, with D unclear. Germline V gene lookup returns CDR1 MDHEN and CDR2 SYDVKM. The CDR3 is 13 residues long. Trimming removed 8 bases from V and 0 bases from J, with 5 bases in between. Complete variable domain (other parts from reference TRBV28 and TRBJ2-6): DVKVTQSSRYLVKRTGEKVFLECVQDMDHENMFWYRQDPGLGLRLIYFSYDVKMKEKGDIPEGYSVSREKKERFSLILESASTNQTSMYLCASRFSGANVLTFGAGSRLTVL.